This T cell receptor beta chain comes out of a study of blood T cell repertoires in COVID-19. The cohort comprised adults aged about 18 to 90 years residing in 20 to 30 US areas. In the original processing: Reference gene primer amplification in the assay estimated nucleated cell counts. The assay was immunoSEQ multiplex PCR, and TCRdb's table has in-frame clones only and misses some. V and J calls and clone size are given by that table; D and trimming were obtained from the DNA. Of under 250,000 clones in the sample, about 90% were seen once. This clone was found a few times. The length of the CDR3 is 15 residues. V shed 3 bases, J shed 2 bases, and the junction held 3 bases outside the gene matches. CDR1 and CDR2 (germline): SGHNT, YYREEE (reference sequence).

Sequenced sample: PBMCs or T cells enriched from blood (not recorded which). This rearrangement joins TRBV5-4 to TRBJ2-1; 9 nucleotides align to TRBD2. The sequence derives from a woman in her twenties or thirties who had been exposed to COVID-19. CDR3 DNA sequence: TGTGCCAGCAGCTCCTCTAGCGGGGCCTACAATGAGCAGTTCTTC. Its translation is CASSSSSGAYNEQFF.